This T cell receptor beta chain was recorded in a study of T-cell memory formation after mild COVID-19. Whole-study context: TCR clusters were mostly confined to one donor each. The study, taken as a whole, reports: CD4+ contracting clones were found mainly in CM and EM, and CD8+ ones in EMRA. Whether second-wave clones peaking at day 37 were SARS-CoV-2 specific went unconfirmed.

Many counts were recorded for this clonotype. Its antigen is not known. V was clipped by 4 bases and J by 3 bases, with 7 bases between them. The germline V gene has CDR1 SGHRS and CDR2 YFSETQ. This CDR3 has 13 residues. Sample barcodes and UMIs were carried by the TCR alpha and TCR beta cDNA libraries that 5'RACE generated with constant-segment primers. TCRdb passed the 5' RACE reads through MiXCR, listing each CDR3 protein once. The table has 130,000 to 150,000 distinct CDR3 sequences, about 19% seen once. Material for sequencing was PBMCs or a T cell subset sorted from them (not recorded which). This sequence joins TRBV5-1 and TRBJ2-2; D gene unclear. This TCR derives from an adult woman who had mild COVID-19 (a few samples of this study predate the infection). Cell type and time point are not known. CDR3 protein: CASSVGDTGELFF. In nucleotides, the CDR3 is TGCGCCAGCAGCGTAGGAGACACCGGGGAGCTGTTTTTT.